This TCR beta chain is from a study of blood T cell repertoires in COVID-19. Everyone who took part was about 18 to 90 years old, and they came from about two dozen US areas. Germline V gives CDR1 SEHNR, CDR2 FQNEAQ (reference sequence). The CDR3 extends over 14 amino acids. Trimming shortened V by 2 bases and J by 1 base, and 5 bases separated the two germline ends. Assay used: immunoSEQ multiplex PCR; TCRdb lists only in-frame clones, some missing. The sample lists approximately 280,000 clones, approximately 90% occurring once. This receptor was identified in a middle-aged woman who had recovered from COVID-19. The genes are TRBV7-9 and TRBJ2-2; a possible D gene is TRBD1 (5 bases). The specimen was PBMCs or T cells enriched from blood (not recorded which). CDR3 in DNA: TGTGCCAGCAGCTTACAGGGGAACACCGGGGAGCTGTTTTTT. This gives the protein CASSLQGNTGELFF.